Following are 27 T cell receptor beta chains from one sample sequenced in a study of cytomegalovirus exposure and HLA in healthy donors. Data came from immunoSEQ multiplex PCR; TCRdb stores just in-frame clones and leaves some out. Of 250,000 to 400,000 clones in the sample, roughly 86% were seen once. Sequencing input: PBMCs. The receptors come from a man aged 25-45 years in good health and CMV-seronegative.

The CDR3, as DNA: TGCGCCAGCAGCCAGTGGGAGGGGGGTCAGCCCCAGCATTTT. It specifies CASSQWEGGQPQHF. The chain combines TRBV4-1 with TRBJ1-5, with a tentative D call TRBD1 (6 bases). CDR3 length equals 14 residues. Germline CDR1 reads MGHRA; CDR2 reads YSYEKL. Trimming stripped 3 bases from V and 6 bases from J, with 12 bases between.

This rearrangement joins TRBV29-1 to TRBJ2-3; TRBD2 matches 10 bases. Per germline, CDR1 SQVTM and CDR2 ANQGSEA. The CDR3 length is 15 residues. V shed 4 bases, J shed 5 bases, and the junction held 9 bases outside the gene matches. The CDR3 loop reads CSVVGSGGYRDTQYF. In nucleotides, the CDR3 is TGCAGCGTTGTCGGTAGCGGGGGGTACAGAGATACGCAGTATTTT.

The DNA of the CDR3 is TGTGCCTGGAGTGGAGGCTCTGGGAGCAACACCGGGGAGCTGTTTTTT. It yields the protein CAWSGGSGSNTGELFF. This chain joins TRBV30 and TRBJ2-2, with a tentative D call TRBD2 (5 bases). Deletions cut 1 base from V and 2 bases from J, with 14 bases between. The CDR3 sequence is 16 residues long. Germline CDR1 reads GTSNPN; CDR2 reads SVGIG (reference sequence).

The genes are TRBV9 and TRBJ2-3, with 12 bases identical to TRBD2. CDR3 length: 17 residues. CDR1 is SGDLS and CDR2 is YYNGEE in the germline V gene. V was clipped by 4 bases and J by 0 bases; unmatched bases: 6. CDR3 nucleotides: TGTGCCAGCAGCCCTCGGACTAGCGGGGTTAGCACAGATACGCAGTATTTT. It is translated as CASSPRTSGVSTDTQYF.

The V gene is TRBV6-5, the J gene TRBJ2-1; 7 bases align to TRBD2. The germline gives CDR1 MNHEY, CDR2 SVGAGI. The V segment lost 6 bases and the J segment 4 bases; nucleotides outside the gene matches: 9. The CDR3 length is 15 residues. The CDR3 coding sequence is TGTGCCAGCAGCCGTAGCCGGGGGGAGTACAATGAGCAGTTCTTC. It is translated as CASSRSRGEYNEQFF.

This chain uses TRBV14 with TRBJ1-1, with 8 positions matching TRBD1. V was clipped by 3 bases and J by 3 bases; unmatched bases: 6. CDR1 is SGHDN and CDR2 is FVKESK in the germline V gene. The CDR3 runs 15 residues. CDR3 amino acids: CASSQTDRGYTEAFF. The CDR3 DNA reads TGTGCCAGCAGCCAGACAGACAGGGGTTACACTGAAGCTTTCTTT. The full variable domain, in which reference TRBV14 and TRBJ1-1 provide the parts outside the CDR3, is EAGVTQFPSHSVIEKGQTVTLRCDPISGHDNLYWYRRVMGKEIKFLLHFVKESKQDESGMPNNRFLAERTGGTYSTLKVQPAELEDSGVYFCASSQTDRGYTEAFFGQGTRLTVV.

CDR3: CASSVEELPNEQFF. The CDR3 DNA sequence: TGTGCCAGCAGCGTAGAAGAACTCCCCAATGAGCAGTTCTTC. The chain joins TRBV9 to TRBJ2-1; D unresolved. V lost 0 bases, J lost 6 bases, and 10 bases lay in between. Germline lookup yields CDR1 SGDLS and CDR2 YYNGEE. CDR3 length equals 14 residues. Complete variable domain (other parts from reference TRBV9 and TRBJ2-1): DSGVTQTPKHLITATGQRVTLRCSPRSGDLSVYWYQQSLDQGLQFLIQYYNGEERAKGNILERFSAQQFPDLHSELNLSSLELGDSALYFCASSVEELPNEQFFGPGTRLTVL.

This sequence joins TRBV12-2 and TRBJ2-7; the table gives TRBD2 as D, unverified against the DNA. TRBV12-2 is described as a pseudogene. CDR3 length: 15 amino acids. The CDR3 loop reads CASRTSPGLADEQYF. As DNA, the CDR3 is TGTGCAAGTCGCACATCTCCGGGACTAGCAGACGAGCAGTACTTC.

The genes are TRBV10-2 and TRBJ2-5, with a tentative D call TRBD2 (6 bases). Trimming shortened V by 4 bases and J by 3 bases, and 12 bases separated the two germline ends. The CDR3 is 14 residues long. Germline assignment: CDR1 WSHSY and CDR2 SAAADI. DNA for the CDR3: TGCGCCAGCAGTGCGACTAGTCTAGAAGAGACCCAGTACTTC. Translated: CASSATSLEETQYF.

V is TRBV20-1 and J is TRBJ1-1; D gene uncertain. Trimming took 3 bases from V and 3 from J, leaving 5 bases between them. The germline CDR1 and CDR2 sequences are DFQATT and SNEGSKA (reference sequence). This CDR3 is built from 11 residues. CDR3 protein: CSASKYTEAFF. DNA of the CDR3: TGCAGTGCTAGTAAATACACTGAAGCTTTCTTT.

This chain uses TRBV29-1 with TRBJ2-3; TRBD1 matches 10 bases. Germline CDR1 is SQVTM and CDR2 is ANQGSEA. J lost 3 bases, V lost 7 bases, and 4 bases had no gene match. The CDR3 has 13 residues. The CDR3 sequence: CSARTGGTDTQYF. CDR3 bases: TGCAGCGCTCGGACAGGGGGAACAGATACGCAGTATTTT.

DNA for the CDR3: TGTGCCAGCAGCGGGGGGTACCCGAGGAACACTGAAGCTTTCTTT. Protein sequence: CASSGGYPRNTEAFF. The chain recombines TRBV7-2 with TRBJ1-1; D might be TRBD1 (5 bases). The germline CDR1 and CDR2 sequences are SGHTA and FQGNSA. V shed 5 bases and J shed 1 base, with 14 bases lying between them. There are 15 residues in the CDR3.

The chain is built from TRBV6-6 and TRBJ2-2, with D possibly TRBD1 on 5 matching bases. Trimming cost V 5 bases and J 2 bases, with 15 bases left between them. The germline V gene encodes CDR1 MNHNY and CDR2 SVGAGI (reference sequence). This CDR3 comprises 16 residues. The CDR3 is CASSPTPGHNTGELFF. The CDR3 region has the DNA TGTGCCAGCAGTCCCACCCCCGGACATAACACCGGGGAGCTGTTTTTT.

This chain connects TRBV10-1 to TRBJ1-2, with a weak D call TRBD1 (5 bases). Germline CDR1 WNHNN, CDR2 SYGVQD (reference sequence). V was clipped by 6 bases and J by 0 bases, with 14 bases between them. The CDR3 loop spans 15 amino acids. Written as DNA, the CDR3 is TGCGCCAGCAGAGGTAGACAGAGAGCTAACTATGGCTACACCTTC. Protein sequence: CASRGRQRANYGYTF.

The rearrangement uses TRBV7-9 and TRBJ2-5; perhaps TRBD2 as D (5 bases). Trimming stripped 4 bases from V and 10 bases from J, with 10 bases between. CDR1 and CDR2 (germline): SEHNR, FQNEAQ (reference sequence). The CDR3 has 11 amino acids. CDR3 residues: CASSSGVGQYF. CDR3 bases: TGTGCCAGCAGCTCCGGGGTCGGCCAGTACTTC.

This chain connects TRBV5-1 to TRBJ2-5, with a weak D call TRBD1 (5 bases). Looked up from germline, CDR1 is SGHRS and CDR2 is YFSETQ. Trimming cost V 0 bases and J 4 bases, with 10 bases left between them. This CDR3 is built from 14 residues. The CDR3 bases are TGCGCCAGCAGCTTGGATCCAGGGTTAGAGACCCAGTACTTC. This sequence encodes CASSLDPGLETQYF.

V and J are TRBV5-5 and TRBJ1-1; no reliable D call. This CDR3 is 11 amino acids long. The germline V gene has CDR1 SGHKS and CDR2 YYEKEE (reference sequence). V shed 0 bases and J shed 9 bases, with 6 bases lying between them. The CDR3 loop reads CASSLAGKAFF. The CDR3 DNA reads TGTGCCAGCAGCTTGGCAGGAAAAGCTTTCTTT.

The J gene is TRBJ2-3, the V gene TRBV7-9; TRBD1 aligns across 8 bases. The trim removed 7 bases at V and 4 bases at J, leaving 10 bases unmatched. Germline CDR1 is SEHNR and CDR2 is FQNEAQ (reference sequence). This CDR3 has 15 residues. The CDR3, as DNA: TGTGCCAGCACCTTTCCACAGGGGGTCCCAGATACGCAGTATTTT. This translates into CASTFPQGVPDTQYF.

V gene TRBV11-2 combines with J gene TRBJ1-1; no firm D call. This CDR3 spans 15 amino acids. Per the germline V gene, CDR1 is SGHAT and CDR2 is FQNNGV. The V end lost 1 base, the J end lost 4 bases, and 13 bases lay between the germline ends. CDR3 bases: TGTGCCAGCAGCTTAGTCGTCACGGGGAGCACTGAAGCTTTCTTT. Its protein product is CASSLVVTGSTEAFF.

The CDR3 coding sequence is TGCGCCAGCAGCTTGGGGGCGGGCCAAGAGACCCAGTACTTC. Its protein is CASSLGAGQETQYF. V and J are TRBV5-1 and TRBJ2-5; D is perhaps TRBD2 (5 bases). Germline V gene lookup returns CDR1 SGHRS and CDR2 YFSETQ. This CDR3 contains 14 residues. The germline V and J ends were trimmed by 0 bases and 1 base, with 7 bases remaining between them.

The chain recombines TRBV19 with TRBJ1-1, with D possibly matching TRBD1 (5 bases). Deletions cut 3 bases from V and 3 bases from J, with 8 bases between. The CDR3 extends over 13 amino acids. Germline CDR1 LNHDA, CDR2 SQIVND (reference sequence). This CDR3 is CASSIVRDTEAFF. The CDR3 DNA follows: TGTGCCAGTAGTATTGTCAGGGACACTGAAGCTTTCTTT. The variable domain in full, completed from reference TRBV19 and TRBJ1-1, reads DGGITQSPKYLFRKEGQNVTLSCEQNLNHDAMYWYRQDPGQGLRLIYYSQIVNDFQKGDIAEGYSVSREKKESFPLTVTSAQKNPTAFYLCASSIVRDTEAFFGQGTRLTVV.

This rearrangement joins TRBV6-1 to TRBJ2-7; 7 nucleotides match TRBD1. The CDR3 contains 15 residues. V lost 6 bases to trimming and J lost 5 bases; unmatched junction nucleotides: 13. Looked up from germline, CDR1 is MNHNS and CDR2 is SASEGT. As DNA, the CDR3 is TGTGCCAGCAGCTCACTAAGGGCCACAGGGGACGAGCAGTACTTC. This translates into CASSSLRATGDEQYF.

The V and J genes are TRBV6-5 and TRBJ2-7, with 8 bases aligning to TRBD1. Germline V gene lookup returns CDR1 MNHEY and CDR2 SVGAGI. The CDR3 is 15 residues long. V was clipped by 5 bases and J by 3 bases; unmatched bases: 9. The CDR3 spells CASSPGTGRVYEQYF. The CDR3 coding sequence is TGTGCCAGCAGTCCCGGGACAGGAAGGGTCTACGAGCAGTACTTC.

The chain recombines TRBV6-1 with TRBJ1-1; tentative D call: TRBD1 (6 bases). The CDR3 consists of 16 residues. Germline V gene data show CDR1 as MNHNS and CDR2 as SASEGT. V was clipped by 1 base and J by 0 bases, with 12 bases between them. The CDR3 DNA is TGTGCCAGCAGTGAAGGTCAGGGGAGTATGAACACTGAAGCTTTCTTT. Translating it yields CASSEGQGSMNTEAFF.

The rearrangement links TRBV12-5 to TRBJ1-1; D may be TRBD1 (5 bases). The length of the CDR3 is 16 residues. Germline assignment: CDR1 LGHNT and CDR2 FRNRAP. The germline V and J ends were trimmed by 0 bases and 3 bases, with 14 bases remaining between them. CDR3 protein: CASGLVGQGRYTEAFF. The CDR3 DNA is TGTGCTAGTGGTTTGGTAGGCCAGGGAAGGTACACTGAAGCTTTCTTT. Full variable domain (missing parts from reference TRBV12-5 and TRBJ1-1): DARVTQTPRHKVTEMGQEVTMRCQPILGHNTVFWYRQTMMQGLELLAYFRNRAPLDDSGMPKDRFSAEMPDATLATLKIQPSEPRDSAVYFCASGLVGQGRYTEAFFGQGTRLTVV.

The J gene is TRBJ2-2, the V gene TRBV29-1, with 11 bases aligning to TRBD1. The CDR3 has 14 amino acids. Per the germline V gene, CDR1 is SQVTM and CDR2 is ANQGSEA. V dropped 7 bases and J dropped 6; count of bases not matched to a gene: 7. The CDR3 coding sequence is TGCAGCGCTCTCCGGGACAGGGGGTCCGGGGAGCTGTTTTTT. Protein: CSALRDRGSGELFF.

The rearrangement joins TRBV11-2 to TRBJ1-1; D is undetermined. The CDR3 has 17 amino acids. The germline CDR1 and CDR2 sequences are SGHAT and FQNNGV. The V end was cut by 4 bases, the J end by 3 bases, with 21 bases between. CDR3 amino acids: CASSSRWSGSLDTEAFF. Here the CDR3 DNA reads TGTGCCAGCAGCTCCCGCTGGTCGGGGAGTCTGGACACTGAAGCTTTCTTT.